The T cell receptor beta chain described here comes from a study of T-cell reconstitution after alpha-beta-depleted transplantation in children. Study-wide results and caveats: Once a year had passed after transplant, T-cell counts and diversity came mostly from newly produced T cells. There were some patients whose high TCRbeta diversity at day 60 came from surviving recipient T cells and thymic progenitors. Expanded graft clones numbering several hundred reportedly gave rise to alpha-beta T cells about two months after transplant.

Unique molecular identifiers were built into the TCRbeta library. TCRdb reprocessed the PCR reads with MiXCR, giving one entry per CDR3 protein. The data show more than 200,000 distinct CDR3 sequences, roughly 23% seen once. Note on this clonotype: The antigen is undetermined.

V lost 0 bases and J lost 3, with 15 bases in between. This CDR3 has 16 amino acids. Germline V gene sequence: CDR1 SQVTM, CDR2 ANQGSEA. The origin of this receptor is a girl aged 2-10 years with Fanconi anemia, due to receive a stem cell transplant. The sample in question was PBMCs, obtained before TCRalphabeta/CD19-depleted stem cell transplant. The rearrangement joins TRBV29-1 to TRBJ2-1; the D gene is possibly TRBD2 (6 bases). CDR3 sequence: CSVEDMEGRFYNEQFF. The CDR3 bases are TGCAGCGTTGAAGATATGGAGGGTAGGTTCTACAATGAGCAGTTCTTC.